The rows below give T cell receptor beta chains drawn from one sample of a study of long-term antiretroviral therapy in people with HIV. Generated by immunoSEQ multiplex PCR, the TCRdb table keeps only in-frame clones and is missing some. The sample contains tens of thousands of clones, around 87% of which appear only once. The input for sequencing was unsorted PBMCs, taken 0.2 years before starting antiretroviral therapy. Receptors were obtained from a man aged 18 to 35 with HIV. Both conserved end residues are part of each CDR3. The order of the fields is V gene, J gene, clone size, D gene, CDR3 protein, CDR3 DNA. D genes are given only for firm matches. Clone sizes are given selectively: once, few, many, or a class where the clone is expanded.

TRBV11-2	TRBJ1-1	NA	TRBD1	CASSIDRGPRRAAEAFF	TGTGCCAGCAGCATAGACAGGGGCCCCCGTCGGGCAGCTGAAGCTTTCTTT
TRBV5-4	TRBJ2-7	NA	TRBD1	CASSLTGTGAYEQYF	TGTGCCAGCAGCCTAACCGGGACAGGGGCCTACGAGCAGTACTTC
TRBV5-4	TRBJ2-7	few	TRBD2	CASSSGLAGEQYF	TGTGCCAGCAGCTCTGGACTAGCGGGGGAGCAGTACTTC
TRBV19	TRBJ2-6	NA	NA	CASSRPTGANVLTF	TGTGCCAGTAGTCGGCCCACTGGGGCCAACGTCCTGACTTTC
TRBV4-3	TRBJ1-1	few	NA	CASSLSTGNTEAFF	TGCGCCAGCAGCCTATCCACAGGGAACACTGAAGCTTTCTTT
TRBV30	TRBJ2-1	NA	NA	CAWAGLANEQFF	TGTGCCTGGGCGGGACTGGCCAATGAGCAGTTCTTC
TRBV7-7	TRBJ2-7	NA	NA	CASSPRESHYEQYF	TGTGCTAGCAGCCCCAGAGAATCCCACTACGAGCAGTACTTC
TRBV29-1	TRBJ2-1	NA	NA	CSAADDGSSYNEQFF	TGCAGCGCCGCGGATGACGGGAGCTCCTACAATGAGCAGTTCTTC
TRBV18	TRBJ2-7	NA	NA	CASSPKTDTYEQYF	TGTGCCAGCTCACCGAAGACAGACACCTACGAGCAGTACTTC
TRBV5-4	TRBJ1-3	NA	NA	CASSLEQGVNTIYF	TGTGCCAGCAGCTTGGAGCAGGGAGTAAACACCATATATTTT
TRBV29-1	TRBJ2-2	NA	TRBD1	CSVVKLPGQGNTGELFF	TGCAGCGTTGTAAAACTTCCGGGACAGGGGAACACCGGGGAGCTGTTTTTT
TRBV19	TRBJ2-7	NA	TRBD1	CASSMGQGLFYEQYF	TGTGCCAGTAGTATGGGACAGGGGTTGTTCTACGAGCAGTACTTC
TRBV19	TRBJ2-5	NA	TRBD2	CASSIAGRPQETQYF	TGTGCCAGTAGTATAGCCGGGAGGCCGCAAGAGACCCAGTACTTC
TRBV11-2	TRBJ2-7	once	NA	CASSLGFGDEQYF	TGTGCCAGCAGCTTAGGATTCGGGGACGAGCAGTACTTC
TRBV11-2	TRBJ2-7	NA	NA	CASSLGVPYEQYF	TGTGCCAGCAGCCTAGGAGTCCCCTACGAGCAGTACTTC
TRBV4-3	TRBJ2-3	NA	NA	CASSQEGSVEADTQYF	TGCGCCAGCAGCCAAGAGGGCTCGGTCGAAGCAGATACGCAGTATTTT
TRBV9	TRBJ1-2	few	TRBD1	CASSGGQGAVGYTF	TGTGCCAGCAGCGGGGGACAGGGGGCTGTAGGCTACACCTTC
TRBV5-6	TRBJ2-1	NA	TRBD2	CASSPDGGGPNEQFF	TGTGCCAGCAGCCCCGATGGGGGAGGGCCCAATGAGCAGTTCTTC
TRBV5-6	TRBJ2-3	NA	TRBD2	CASSLGVRAGSTDTQYF	TGTGCCAGCTCCCTTGGGGTACGAGCGGGAAGCACAGATACGCAGTATTTT